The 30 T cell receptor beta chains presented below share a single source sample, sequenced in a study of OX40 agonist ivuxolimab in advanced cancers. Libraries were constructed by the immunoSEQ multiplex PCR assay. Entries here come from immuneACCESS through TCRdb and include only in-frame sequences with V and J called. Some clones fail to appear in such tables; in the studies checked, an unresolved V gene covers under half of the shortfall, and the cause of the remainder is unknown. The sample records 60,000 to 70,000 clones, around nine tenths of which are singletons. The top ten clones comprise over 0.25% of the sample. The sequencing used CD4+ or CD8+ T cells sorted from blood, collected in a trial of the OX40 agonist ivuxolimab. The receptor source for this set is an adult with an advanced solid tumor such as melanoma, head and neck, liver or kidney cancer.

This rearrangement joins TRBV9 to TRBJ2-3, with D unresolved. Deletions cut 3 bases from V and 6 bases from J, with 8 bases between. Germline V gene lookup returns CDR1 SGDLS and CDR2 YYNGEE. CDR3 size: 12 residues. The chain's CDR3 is CASSAVGDTQYF. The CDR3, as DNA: TGTGCCAGCAGCGCTGTGGGCGATACGCAGTATTTT.

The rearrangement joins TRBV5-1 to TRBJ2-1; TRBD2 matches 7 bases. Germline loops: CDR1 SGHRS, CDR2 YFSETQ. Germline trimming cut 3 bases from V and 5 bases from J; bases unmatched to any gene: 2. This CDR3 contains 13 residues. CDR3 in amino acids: CASSWGGNNEQFF. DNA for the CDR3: TGCGCCAGCAGCTGGGGGGGAAACAATGAGCAGTTCTTC.

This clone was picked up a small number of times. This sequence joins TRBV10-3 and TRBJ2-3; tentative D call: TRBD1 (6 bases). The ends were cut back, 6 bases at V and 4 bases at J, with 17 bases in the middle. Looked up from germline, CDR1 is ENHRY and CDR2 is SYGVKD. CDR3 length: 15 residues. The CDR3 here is CAISTTGSGADTQYF. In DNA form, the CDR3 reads TGTGCCATCAGCACAACAGGGTCAGGAGCAGATACGCAGTATTTT.

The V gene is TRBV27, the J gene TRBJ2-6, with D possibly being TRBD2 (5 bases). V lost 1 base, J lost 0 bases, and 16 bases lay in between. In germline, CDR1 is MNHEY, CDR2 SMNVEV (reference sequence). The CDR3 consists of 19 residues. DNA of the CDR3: TGTGCCAGCAGTTTATTCCTAACTAGGTCCGTCTCTGGGGCCAACGTCCTGACTTTC. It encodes CASSLFLTRSVSGANVLTF.

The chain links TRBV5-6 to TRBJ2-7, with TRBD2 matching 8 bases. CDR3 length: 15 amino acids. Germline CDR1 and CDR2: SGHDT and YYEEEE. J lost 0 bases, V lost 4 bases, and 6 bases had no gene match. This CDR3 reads CASSLSGTSSYEQYF. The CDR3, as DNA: TGTGCCAGCAGCCTCTCTGGGACTAGCTCCTACGAGCAGTACTTC. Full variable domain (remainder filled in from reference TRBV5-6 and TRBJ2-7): DAGVTQSPTHLIKTRGQQVTLRCSPKSGHDTVSWYQQALGQGPQFIFQYYEEEERQRGNFPDRFSGHQFPNYSSELNVNALLLGDSALYLCASSLSGTSSYEQYFGPGTRLTVT.

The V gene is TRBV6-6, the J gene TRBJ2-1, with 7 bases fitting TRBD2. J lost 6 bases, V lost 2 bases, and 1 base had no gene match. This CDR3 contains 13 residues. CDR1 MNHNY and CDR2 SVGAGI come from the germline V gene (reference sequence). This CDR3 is CASSYRTSNEQFF. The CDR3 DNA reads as TGTGCCAGCAGTTACAGGACTAGCAATGAGCAGTTCTTC.

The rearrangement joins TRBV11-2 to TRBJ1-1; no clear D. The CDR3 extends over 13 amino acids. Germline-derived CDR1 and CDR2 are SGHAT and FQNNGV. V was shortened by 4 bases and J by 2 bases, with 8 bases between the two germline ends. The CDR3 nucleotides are TGTGCCAGCAGCTCTGACCGAAACACTGAAGCTTTCTTT. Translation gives CASSSDRNTEAFF.

CDR3 region: CASSRQIGLYGYTF. The CDR3 region has the DNA TGTGCCAGCAGTAGACAGATCGGGCTGTATGGCTACACCTTC. J is TRBJ1-2 and V is TRBV28; perhaps TRBD1 as D (5 bases). Trimming removed 5 bases from V and 5 bases from J, with 15 bases in between. Germline CDR1 and CDR2: MDHEN and SYDVKM. This CDR3 contains 14 residues.

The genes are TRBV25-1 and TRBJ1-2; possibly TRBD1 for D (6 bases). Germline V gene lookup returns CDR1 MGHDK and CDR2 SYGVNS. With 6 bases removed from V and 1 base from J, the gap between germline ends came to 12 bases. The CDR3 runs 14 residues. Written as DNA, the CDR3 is TGTGCCAGCAGGGCGACAGGCGTTAACTATGGCTACACCTTC. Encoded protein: CASRATGVNYGYTF.

CDR3 residues: CASSLTTSGKETQYF. The DNA for the CDR3 is TGCGCCAGCAGCTTGACGACTAGCGGGAAAGAGACCCAGTACTTC. The chain combines TRBV5-1 with TRBJ2-5, with 11 bases lining up with TRBD2. With V trimmed by 1 base and J by 3 bases, 2 bases remained unmatched. There are 15 residues in the CDR3. CDR1 and CDR2 (germline): SGHRS, YFSETQ. Supplemented by reference TRBV5-1 and TRBJ2-5, the full variable domain reads KAGVTQTPRYLIKTRGQQVTLSCSPISGHRSVSWYQQTPGQGLQFLFEYFSETQRNKGNFPGRFSGRQFSNSRSEMNVSTLELGDSALYLCASSLTTSGKETQYFGPGTRLLVL.

CDR3 in amino acids: CASSPSNSRGNTIYF. CDR3 in DNA: TGTGCCAGCTCACCCAGTAACTCCCGGGGAAACACCATATATTTT. This chain connects TRBV18 to TRBJ1-3; D gene unclear. The V gene lost 3 bases and the J gene lost 4 bases, with 13 bases spanning the gap. The CDR3 sequence is 15 residues long. CDR1 is KGHSH and CDR2 is LQKENI in the germline V gene.

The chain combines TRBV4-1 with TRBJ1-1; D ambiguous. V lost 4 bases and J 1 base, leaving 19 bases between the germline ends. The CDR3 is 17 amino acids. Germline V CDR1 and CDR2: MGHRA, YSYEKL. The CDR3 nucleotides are TGCGCCAGCAGCCTCGGAAAGTTTGGCCTATCGAACACTGAAGCTTTCTTT. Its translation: CASSLGKFGLSNTEAFF.

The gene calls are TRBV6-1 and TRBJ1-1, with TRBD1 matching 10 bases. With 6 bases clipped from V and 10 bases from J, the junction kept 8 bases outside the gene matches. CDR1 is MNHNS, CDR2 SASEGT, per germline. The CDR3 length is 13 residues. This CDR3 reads CASSSGTGVRAFF. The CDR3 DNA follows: TGTGCCAGCAGCTCCGGGACAGGGGTCCGAGCTTTCTTT.

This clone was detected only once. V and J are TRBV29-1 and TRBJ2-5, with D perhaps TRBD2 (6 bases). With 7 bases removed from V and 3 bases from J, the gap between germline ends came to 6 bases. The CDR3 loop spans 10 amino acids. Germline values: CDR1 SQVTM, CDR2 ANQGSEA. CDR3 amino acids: CSAGEETQYF. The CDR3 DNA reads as TGCAGCGCGGGGGAAGAGACCCAGTACTTC.

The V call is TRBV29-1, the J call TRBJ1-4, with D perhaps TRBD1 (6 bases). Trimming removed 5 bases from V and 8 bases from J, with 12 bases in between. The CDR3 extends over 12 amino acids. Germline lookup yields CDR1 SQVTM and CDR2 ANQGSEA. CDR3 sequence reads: CSVSRTEEKLFF. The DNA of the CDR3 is TGCAGCGTTTCGCGGACAGAAGAAAAACTGTTTTTT.

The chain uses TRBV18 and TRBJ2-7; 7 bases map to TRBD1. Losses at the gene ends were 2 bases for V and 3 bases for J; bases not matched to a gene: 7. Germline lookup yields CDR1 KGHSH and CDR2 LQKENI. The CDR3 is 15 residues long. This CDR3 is CASSPFTGTDYEQYF. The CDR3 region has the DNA TGTGCCAGCTCACCATTTACCGGGACAGACTACGAGCAGTACTTC. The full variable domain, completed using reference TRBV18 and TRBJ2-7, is NAGVMQNPRHLVRRRGQEARLRCSPMKGHSHVYWYRQLPEEGLKFMVYLQKENIIDESGMPKERFSAEFPKEGPSILRIQQVVRGDSAAYFCASSPFTGTDYEQYFGPGTRLTVT.

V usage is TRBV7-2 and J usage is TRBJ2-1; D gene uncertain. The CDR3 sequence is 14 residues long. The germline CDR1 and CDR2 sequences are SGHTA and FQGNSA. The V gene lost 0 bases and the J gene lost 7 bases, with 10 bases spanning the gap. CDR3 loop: CASSLAHGSNEQFF. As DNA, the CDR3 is TGTGCCAGCAGCTTAGCTCACGGGTCGAATGAGCAGTTCTTC.

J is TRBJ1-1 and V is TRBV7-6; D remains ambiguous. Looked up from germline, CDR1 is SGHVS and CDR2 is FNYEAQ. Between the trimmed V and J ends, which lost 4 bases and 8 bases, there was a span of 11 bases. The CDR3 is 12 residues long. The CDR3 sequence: CASSYLRSEAFF. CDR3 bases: TGTGCCAGCAGCTACTTACGATCGGAAGCTTTCTTT.

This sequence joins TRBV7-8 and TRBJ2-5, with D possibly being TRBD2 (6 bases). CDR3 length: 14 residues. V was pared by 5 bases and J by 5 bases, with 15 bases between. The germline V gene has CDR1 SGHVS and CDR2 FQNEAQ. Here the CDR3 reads CASSQTSSLETQYF. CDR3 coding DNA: TGTGCCAGCAGCCAAACTAGCAGTTTGGAGACCCAGTACTTC.

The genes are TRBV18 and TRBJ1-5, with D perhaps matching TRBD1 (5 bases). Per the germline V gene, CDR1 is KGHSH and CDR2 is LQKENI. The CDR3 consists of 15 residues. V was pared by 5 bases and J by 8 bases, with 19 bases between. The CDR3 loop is CASSESQGTGEPQHF. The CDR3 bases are TGTGCCAGCTCAGAGTCCCAGGGTACTGGTGAGCCCCAGCATTTT.

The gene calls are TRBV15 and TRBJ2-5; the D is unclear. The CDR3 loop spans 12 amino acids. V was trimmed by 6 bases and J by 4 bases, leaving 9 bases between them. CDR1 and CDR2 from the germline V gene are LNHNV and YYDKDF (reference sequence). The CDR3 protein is CATRGSRETQYF. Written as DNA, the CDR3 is TGTGCCACCAGAGGTAGCCGAGAGACCCAGTACTTC.

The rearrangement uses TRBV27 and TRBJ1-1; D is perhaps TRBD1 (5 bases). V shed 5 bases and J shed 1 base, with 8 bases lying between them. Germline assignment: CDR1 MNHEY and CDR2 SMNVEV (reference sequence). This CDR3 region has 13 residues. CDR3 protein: CASSTQGNTEAFF. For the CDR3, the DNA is TGTGCCAGCAGTACTCAGGGGAACACTGAAGCTTTCTTT.

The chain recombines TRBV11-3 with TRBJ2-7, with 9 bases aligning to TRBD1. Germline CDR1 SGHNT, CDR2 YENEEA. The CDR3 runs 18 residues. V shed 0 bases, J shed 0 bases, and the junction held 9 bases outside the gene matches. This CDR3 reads CASSLEQGATSSSYEQYF. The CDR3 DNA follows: TGTGCCAGCAGCTTAGAACAGGGGGCTACCTCCAGCTCCTACGAGCAGTACTTC.

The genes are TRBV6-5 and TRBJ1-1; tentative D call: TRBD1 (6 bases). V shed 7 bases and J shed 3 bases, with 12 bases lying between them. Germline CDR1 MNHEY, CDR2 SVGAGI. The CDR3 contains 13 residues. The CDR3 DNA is TGTGCCAGCAAGCGGGGGCCGGACACTGAAGCTTTCTTT. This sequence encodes CASKRGPDTEAFF.

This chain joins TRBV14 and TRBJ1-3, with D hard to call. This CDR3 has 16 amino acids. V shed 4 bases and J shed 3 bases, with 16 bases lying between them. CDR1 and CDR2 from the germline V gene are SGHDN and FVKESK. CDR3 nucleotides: TGTGCCAGCAGCCCATCGGGCCTGAGGTTTGGAAACACCATATATTTT. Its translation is CASSPSGLRFGNTIYF.

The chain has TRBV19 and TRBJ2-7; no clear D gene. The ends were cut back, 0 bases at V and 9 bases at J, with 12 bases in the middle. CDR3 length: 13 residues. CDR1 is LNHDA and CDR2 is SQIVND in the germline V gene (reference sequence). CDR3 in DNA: TGTGCCAGTAGTATAGACTGGAAAAAGGGGCAGTACTTC. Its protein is CASSIDWKKGQYF.

CDR3 sequence: CASSNPTGVGYTF. The CDR3 DNA reads as TGTGCCAGTAGCAACCCTACAGGGGTCGGCTACACCTTC. The chain is built from TRBV19 and TRBJ1-2; 7 bases are shared with TRBD1. The germline V gene encodes CDR1 LNHDA and CDR2 SQIVND (reference sequence). With 6 bases clipped from V and 8 bases from J, the junction kept 9 bases outside the gene matches. The CDR3 runs to 13 residues.

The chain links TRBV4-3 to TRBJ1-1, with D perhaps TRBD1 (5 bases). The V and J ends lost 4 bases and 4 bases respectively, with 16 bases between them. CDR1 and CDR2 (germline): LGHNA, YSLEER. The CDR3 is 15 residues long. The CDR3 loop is CASSLSTGGGTEAFF. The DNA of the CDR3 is TGCGCCAGCAGCCTCTCCACCGGGGGGGGCACTGAAGCTTTCTTT.

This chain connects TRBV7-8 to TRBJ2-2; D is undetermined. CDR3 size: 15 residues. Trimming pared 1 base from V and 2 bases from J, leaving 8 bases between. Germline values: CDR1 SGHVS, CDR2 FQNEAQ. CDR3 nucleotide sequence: TGTGCCAGCAGCTTAGGGGTGGTAAACACCGGGGAGCTGTTTTTT. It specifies CASSLGVVNTGELFF.

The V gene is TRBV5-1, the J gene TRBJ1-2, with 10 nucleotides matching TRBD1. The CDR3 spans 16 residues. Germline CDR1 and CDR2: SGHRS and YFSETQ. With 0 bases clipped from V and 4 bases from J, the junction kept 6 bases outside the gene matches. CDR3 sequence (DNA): TGCGCCAGCAGCTTGGCCCCGGGACAGGGGACCTATGGCTACACCTTC. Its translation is CASSLAPGQGTYGYTF.